The 15 T cell receptor beta chains below all came from one sample that was sequenced in a study of spatial heterogeneity in lung cancer. The time point: sample taken at primary tumor resection. TCRdb independently ran MiXCR on the 5' RACE reads; one entry per CDR3 protein. Of roughly 20,000 distinct CDR3 sequences in the sample, 4.6% are singletons; the top ten hold about 7%. This specimen consisted of PBMCs, obtained at surgery. The receptor set was obtained from a male donor with early-stage non-small cell lung cancer.

The sample holds many counts of this clonotype. The V call is TRBV3-1, the J call TRBJ1-1; TRBD1 aligns across 7 bases. Germline-derived CDR1 and CDR2 are LGHDT and YNNKEL (reference sequence). V dropped 1 base and J dropped 4; count of bases not matched to a gene: 0. This CDR3 is 13 amino acids long. CDR3 bases: TGTGCCAGCAGCCAAGCAGGGGGCACTGAAGCTTTCTTT. This gives the protein CASSQAGGTEAFF.

This clonotype was detected only a few times. At one of its ends the junction is not consistent with the germline gene, which may arise from a read error. The chain uses TRBV2 and TRBJ1-5, with D uncertain. Germline lookup yields CDR1 SNHLY and CDR2 FYNNEI. This CDR3 contains 15 residues. The CDR3 DNA is TGTGCCAGCAGTGCTAGTTCGTATAGCAATCAGTCCCAGCATTTT. Translated, it gives CASSASSYSNQSQHF. Full variable domain (remainder filled in from reference TRBV2 and TRBJ1-5): EPEVTQTPSHQVTQMGQEVILRCVPISNHLYFYWYRQILGQKVEFLVSFYNNEISEKSEIFDDQFSVERPDGSNFTLKIRSTKLEDSAMYFCASSASSYSNQSQHFGDGTRLSIL.

The rearrangement uses TRBV6-4 and TRBJ2-2; 10 nucleotides agree with TRBD2. This CDR3 has 19 amino acids. From germline, CDR1 is MRHNA and CDR2 SNTAGT. The J segment lost 0 bases and the V segment lost 4 bases, leaving 11 bases of the junction unmatched. The CDR3 DNA follows: TGTGCCAGCAGTGCCAAGACTAGCGGGCGACCCCCGAACACCGGGGAGCTGTTTTTT. This translates into CASSAKTSGRPPNTGELFF.

This clonotype came up many times. V and J are TRBV7-8 and TRBJ1-6; weak D call: TRBD1 (5 bases). V was clipped by 1 base and J by 10 bases, with 8 bases between them. Germline CDR1 is SGHVS and CDR2 is FQNEAQ. The CDR3 length is 13 residues. This CDR3 is CASSLEGVSPLHF. As DNA, the CDR3 is TGTGCCAGCAGCTTAGAAGGGGTCTCACCCCTCCACTTT.

This clonotype was seen more than once but under ten times. The chain combines TRBV20-1 with TRBJ1-1, with unresolved D. This CDR3 has 16 amino acids. CDR1 DFQATT and CDR2 SNEGSKA come from the germline V gene (reference sequence). V lost 0 bases and J lost 0, with 14 bases in between. CDR3 nucleotides: TGCAGTGCTAGAGAAAGGTCGACTAGGGTGAACACTGAAGCTTTCTTT. Amino acid sequence: CSARERSTRVNTEAFF.

This clonotype was counted many times. The CDR3 reads CASSFQDSTDTQYF. DNA for the CDR3: TGTGCCAGCAGCTTCCAGGATAGCACAGATACGCAGTATTTT. The rearrangement joins TRBV7-9 to TRBJ2-3; D ambiguous. CDR1 is SEHNR, CDR2 FQNEAQ, per germline (reference sequence). The CDR3 is made up of 14 amino acids. V lost 3 bases and J 0 bases, leaving 7 bases between the germline ends.

This clonotype was seen repeatedly, ten times or more. This chain links TRBV6-5 with TRBJ2-1; tentative D call: TRBD1 (5 bases). The germline V gene encodes CDR1 MNHEY and CDR2 SVGAGI. The ends were cut back, 4 bases at V and 9 bases at J, with 19 bases in the middle. This CDR3 contains 15 residues. The CDR3 nucleotides read TGTGCCAGCAGTTCTCCTAAGCAGGGTGGCACTGAGCAGTTCTTC. It yields the protein CASSSPKQGGTEQFF.

This clonotype was observed at least ten times. The CDR3 reads CSVGGTEETQYF. For the CDR3, the DNA is TGCAGCGTTGGGGGGACAGAAGAGACCCAGTACTTC. V usage is TRBV29-1 and J usage is TRBJ2-5; 7 bases align to TRBD1. This CDR3 region has 12 residues. Looked up from germline, CDR1 is SQVTM and CDR2 is ANQGSEA. With V trimmed by 4 bases and J by 3 bases, 2 bases remained unmatched.

This clonotype was observed at least ten times. The V call is TRBV5-6, the J call TRBJ2-5; tentatively, D is TRBD1 or TRBD2 (5 bases each). Germline lookup yields CDR1 SGHDT and CDR2 YYEEEE. Between the trimmed V and J ends, which lost 0 bases and 5 bases, there was a span of 14 bases. This CDR3 contains 15 residues. The CDR3 is CASSLGPGRGETQYF. In DNA form, the CDR3 reads TGTGCCAGCAGCTTGGGACCGGGGCGTGGGGAGACCCAGTACTTC.

V gene TRBV6-5 combines with J gene TRBJ2-7, with 9 bases lining up with TRBD1. Looked up from germline, CDR1 is MNHEY and CDR2 is SVGAGI. CDR3 length equals 15 residues. Trimming removed 2 bases from V and 2 bases from J; junction bases left unmatched: 4. The CDR3 nucleotides are TGTGCCAGCAGTTACGACGGACAGGGGACCTACGAGCAGTACTTC. It specifies CASSYDGQGTYEQYF.

Ten or more counts support this clonotype. This chain uses TRBV2 with TRBJ2-4; tentatively, D is TRBD1 (6 bases). Germline V gene data show CDR1 as SNHLY and CDR2 as FYNNEI. Trimming removed 5 bases from V and 9 bases from J, with 14 bases in between. This CDR3 has 13 amino acids. The DNA for the CDR3 is TGTGCCAGCAGTTCCGGGACCAGGGGCATTCAGTACTTC. Translating gives CASSSGTRGIQYF.

This clonotype was recorded at least ten times. This chain links TRBV6-5 with TRBJ1-6, with 11 nucleotides matching TRBD1. With 6 bases clipped from V and 11 bases from J, the junction kept 9 bases outside the gene matches. The CDR3 is 15 residues long. Germline loops: CDR1 MNHEY, CDR2 SVGAGI. In DNA, the CDR3 is TGTGCCAGCAGGGAATGGACAGGGGGCTTCCCACCCCTCCACTTT. Its protein is CASREWTGGFPPLHF.

The gene calls are TRBV6-1 and TRBJ2-2; TRBD2 matches 9 bases. Germline CDR1 is MNHNS and CDR2 is SASEGT. The CDR3 covers 19 residues. The junction had 18 bases not matched to a gene; V was cut back by 3 bases and J by 7 bases. As DNA, the CDR3 is TGTGCCAGCAGTGAGACAGGCAGATTAGCGGGAGTCCTGCACGGGGAGCTGTTTTTT. This codes for CASSETGRLAGVLHGELFF.

This clonotype has at least ten counts. The chain carries TRBV6-5 and TRBJ1-4; no clear D gene. V lost 0 bases to trimming and J lost 6 bases, with 8 bases between them. CDR1 MNHEY and CDR2 SVGAGI come from the germline V gene. CDR3 length: 14 amino acids. The CDR3 protein is CASSYSPNDEKLFF. CDR3 nucleotide sequence: TGTGCCAGCAGTTACTCGCCTAATGATGAAAAACTGTTTTTT.

In its sample, this clonotype was seen a few times. The chain joins TRBV5-1 to TRBJ2-4; D ambiguous. Looked up from germline, CDR1 is SGHRS and CDR2 is YFSETQ. The germline V and J ends were trimmed by 0 bases and 1 base, with 8 bases remaining between them. The CDR3 consists of 15 residues. CDR3 protein: CASSLVGPAKNIQYF. The CDR3 DNA reads as TGCGCCAGCAGCTTGGTAGGCCCTGCCAAAAACATTCAGTACTTC.